The entry below gives a single T cell receptor (beta chain) sequence along with its context. V lost 5 bases, J lost 3 bases, and 8 bases lay in between. This CDR3 comprises 13 residues. Germline values: CDR1 LNHDA, CDR2 SQIVND (reference sequence). Six replicates per PBMC sample, mostly from 480 ng of genomic DNA. This table comes from immunoSEQ multiplex PCR, and its TCRdb copy is limited to in-frame clones, with some not included. In the table there are about 12,000 clones, 65% to 75% of which are singletons. These data come from a study of neoadjuvant anti-PD-1 for oral cavity cancer. About the research overall: Patients without progression received a fourth nivolumab dose around day 43, then surgical resection on days 50-56.

This sample comprised PBMCs, obtained before nivolumab (anti-PD-1) treatment. The chain carries TRBV19 and TRBJ1-5; no firm D call. This TCR was recovered from a person between 35 and 79 years old with oral cavity squamous cell carcinoma. CDR3 bases: TGTGCCAGTAGTGTTCAAATCAATCAGCCCCAGCATTTT. This sequence encodes CASSVQINQPQHF.